Reported below is one TCR beta chain. Its antigen remains unidentified. The input lacks base qualities; no much larger clone sits a single base away. These data belong to a study of shared clonotypes between healthy human individuals (dated by TCRdb to the early 2020s). As for the study more broadly: The cohort included three men and two women between 18 and 49 years of age. Per donor, three plates each were used for CD4 naive and CD4 memory, two for CD8 naive, and one for CD8 memory. To estimate repertoire size and how much clonotype sharing occurs between individuals, the study deeply sequenced the blood TCR repertoires of five healthy adults. To increase sequencing depth and limit assay-specific biases, TCR repertoire library preparation and sequencing were carried out by different laboratories using diverse techniques. Per donor, leukapheresis produced somewhere between about 0.85 and 10 billion PBMCs. Overall study outcomes, separate from this receptor: When several donors were compared, the shared fraction of clonotypes was around 5% for naive CD4, roughly 3.3% for naive CD8, more than 2% for memory CD4, and 0.35% to 0.4% for memory CD8. Higher generation probabilities were observed for clonotypes shared by all four sorted-subset donors than for non-shared clonotypes. Because the study included a small number of donors, the genetic and exposure-history diversity represented was limited. Sampling was limited to blood, and TCR repertoires in tissue likely differ from TCR repertoires in blood. Larger estimated clonotype richness was generally found for naive subsets than for memory subsets. Pairwise subsampling indicated that sequencing depth was expected to affect the degree of clonotype sharing among donors. Rarefaction of sorted-subset datasets indicated incomplete sequencing despite the large sequencing depth.

TCR CDR3 regions were amplified from genomic DNA by multiplex PCR using the deep immunoSEQ assay. Extracted genomic DNA from each cell subset was spread evenly across all wells of several immunoSEQ 96-well plates, with each plate serving as a replicate. For sorted subsets, each replicate PCR was loaded with 150 to 250 ng genomic DNA, equivalent to approximately 27,000 T cell genomes. The purified libraries were quantified using a Qubit 3.0 fluorometer, sized with a Bioanalyzer 2100, and then quantified again using the KAPA Library Quantification kit. Every immunoSEQ 96-well plate was sequenced on a dedicated single-read 150-cycle Illumina NextSeq 550 flow cell. The study's own analysis went as follows. Because only junctional sequences without quality scores were contained in the immunoSEQ output, filtering matching that applied to full-length reads could not be performed. Sequences were annotated with PyIR, a Python wrapper for IgBLAST v1.9, using IMGT germline references to assign V/J genes and CDR3. Reads with weak V/J assignments (E-value above 1e-6), missing CDR3, stop codons, out-of-frame junctions, or ambiguous translated residues were removed. A V3J clonotype was defined by an identical inferred V gene, J gene, and CDR3 amino acid sequence. Percentage overlap between repertoires was calculated by dividing the number of shared unique clonotypes by the size of the smaller repertoire. RTK rarefaction, the Chao1 estimator, and Recon v2.1 estimates of unobserved clonotypes were used to assess repertoire richness. Generation probabilities for all TCRbeta clonotypes obtained by the gDNA method from a few donors were computed using OLGA. TCRdb re-hosts the immuneACCESS table, in-frame sequences only. Its copies lack some clones; in the studies checked, an unresolved V gene accounts for under half of them, and the cause for the rest is not known. V and J calls and clone size are copied from that table; D and trimming were computed from the DNA. The sample includes fewer than 1.6 million clones, with 97% to 99% observed a single time. Approximately 0.4% of the sample rests with the top ten.

The donors were healthy, HIV-negative adults who had no recently reported acute infections or vaccinations. Every donor was a Caucasian adult residing in Nashville, Tennessee, USA. CD4+ T cells were enriched by magnetic negative selection, after which naive cells were positively selected on CD45RA and the negative fraction was taken as the memory subset. After blood collection by leukapheresis, PBMCs were isolated using Ficoll-Histopaque density gradient centrifugation and then cryopreserved in the vapor phase of liquid nitrogen. Analytical flow cytometry was used to check the purity and quantity of each magnetically sorted T cell population. Genomic DNA was isolated from every sorted fraction and measured by UV absorbance on a Nanodrop 2000c. Spanning cysteine to phenylalanine, the CDR3 consists of 14 amino acids. The only DNA kept is the CDR3, 42 bases in frame from the first base. The germline V gene supplies CDR1 MGHDK and CDR2 SYGVNS. V sheds 3 bases and J sheds 3 bases, leaving 11 bases between their ends.

The receptor was isolated from a man aged 25-40 years in good health. Material for sequencing was naive CD4+ T cells sorted from blood. The cell subset or site label of this sample denotes: CD45RA+ positively selected. The chain is encoded by TRBV25-1 joined to TRBJ2-5, and TRBD2 may be the D gene, going by 6 matching bases. The sequenced DNA: TGTGCCAGCAGTGACCCACCGGGGGAAGAGACCCAGTACTTC. Translated, this is CASSDPPGEETQYF.